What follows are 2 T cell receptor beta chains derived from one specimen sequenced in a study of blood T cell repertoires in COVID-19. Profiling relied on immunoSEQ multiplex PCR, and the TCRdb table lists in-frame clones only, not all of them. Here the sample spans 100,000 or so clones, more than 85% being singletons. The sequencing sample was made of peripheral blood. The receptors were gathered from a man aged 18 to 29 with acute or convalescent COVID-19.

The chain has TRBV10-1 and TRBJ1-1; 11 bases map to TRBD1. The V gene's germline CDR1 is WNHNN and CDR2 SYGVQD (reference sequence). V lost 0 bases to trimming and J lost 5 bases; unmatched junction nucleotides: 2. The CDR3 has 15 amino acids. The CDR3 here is CASSESWDRGTEAFF. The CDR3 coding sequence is TGCGCCAGCAGTGAGTCGTGGGACAGGGGGACTGAAGCTTTCTTT.

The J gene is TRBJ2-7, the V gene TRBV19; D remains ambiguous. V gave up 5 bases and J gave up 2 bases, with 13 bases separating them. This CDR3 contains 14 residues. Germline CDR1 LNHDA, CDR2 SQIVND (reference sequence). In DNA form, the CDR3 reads TGTGCCAGTAGTTTGCAGGCGACCACCTACGAGCAGTACTTC. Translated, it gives CASSLQATTYEQYF.